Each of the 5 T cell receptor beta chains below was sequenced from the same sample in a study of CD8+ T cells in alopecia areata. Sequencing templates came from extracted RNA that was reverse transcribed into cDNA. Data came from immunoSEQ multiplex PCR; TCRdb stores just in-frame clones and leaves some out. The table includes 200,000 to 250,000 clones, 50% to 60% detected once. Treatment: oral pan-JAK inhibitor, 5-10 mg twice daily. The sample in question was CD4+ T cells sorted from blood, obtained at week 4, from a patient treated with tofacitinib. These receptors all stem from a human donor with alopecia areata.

CDR3 in DNA: TGCGCCAGCAGGCTCCGGGACGGAGATACGCAGTATTTT. Translated, it gives CASRLRDGDTQYF. The rearrangement links TRBV5-1 to TRBJ2-3, with D possibly being TRBD1 or TRBD2 (5 bases each). V shed 5 bases and J shed 5 bases, with 12 bases lying between them. This CDR3 spans 13 amino acids. Germline V lookup: CDR1 SGHRS, CDR2 YFSETQ.

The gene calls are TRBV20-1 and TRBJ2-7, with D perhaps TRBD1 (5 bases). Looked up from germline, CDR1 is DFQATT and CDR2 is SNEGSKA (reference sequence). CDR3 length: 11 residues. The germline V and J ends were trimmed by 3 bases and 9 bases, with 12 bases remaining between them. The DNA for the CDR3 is TGCAGTGCTAGGCAGGGCCTAGGGCAGTACTTC. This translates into CSARQGLGQYF.

The CDR3: CASSQGRTRGTDTQYF. DNA of the CDR3: TGTGCCAGCAGCCAAGGACGGACTCGCGGCACAGATACGCAGTATTTT. The rearrangement links TRBV4-2 to TRBJ2-3; a possible D gene is TRBD2 (5 bases). Trimming took 1 base from V and 1 from J, leaving 12 bases between them. CDR1 is LGHNA, CDR2 YNFKEQ, per germline. This CDR3 comprises 16 residues.

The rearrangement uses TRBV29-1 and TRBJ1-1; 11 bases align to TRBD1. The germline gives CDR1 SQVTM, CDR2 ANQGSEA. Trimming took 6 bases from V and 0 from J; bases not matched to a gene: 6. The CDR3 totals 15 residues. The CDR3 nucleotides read TGCAGCGTCGTGGGGACAGGGGGAATGAACACTGAAGCTTTCTTT. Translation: CSVVGTGGMNTEAFF.

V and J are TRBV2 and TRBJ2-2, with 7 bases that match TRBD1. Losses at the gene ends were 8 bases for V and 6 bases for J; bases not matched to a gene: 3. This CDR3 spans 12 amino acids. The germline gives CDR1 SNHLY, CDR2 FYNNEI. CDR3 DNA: TGTGCCAGCCGGACAGGTTCCGGGGAGCTGTTTTTT. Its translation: CASRTGSGELFF.